What follows describes a single TCR beta chain. The record originates from a study of T cell changes during pregnancy in multiple sclerosis. Libraries were prepared by immunoSEQ multiplex PCR; TCRdb keeps only in-frame clonotypes and omits some of them. The table has about 61,000 clones, 75% to 90% seen once. Germline CDR1 MRHNA, CDR2 SNTAGT. The CDR3 length is 15 residues. Between the trimmed V and J ends, which lost 3 bases and 0 bases, there was a span of 10 bases. This TCR was recovered from a female donor in good health, enrolled as a control in a pregnancy study. V is TRBV6-4 and J is TRBJ2-3; perhaps TRBD2 as D (6 bases). The sample consisted of peripheral blood, taken in the first trimester of pregnancy. CDR3 in amino acids: CASSEGGVSTDTQYF. The CDR3 coding sequence is TGTGCCAGCAGTGAAGGCGGGGTCAGCACAGATACGCAGTATTTT.